This T cell receptor (beta chain) was identified in a study of T cells in Graves' hyperthyroidism and ophthalmopathy. This clonotype was observed at least ten times. Trimming removed 6 bases at V and 3 bases at J, with 11 bases between. CDR3 size: 12 residues. In germline, CDR1 is DFQATT, CDR2 SNEGSKA (reference sequence). What was amplified from RNA transcripts were TCR beta CDR3 regions. The HTBI primer set was used in a first-round RT-PCR of the TCR CDR3. TCRdb independently ran MiXCR on the multiplex PCR reads; one entry per CDR3 protein. The sample consists of around 450,000 distinct CDR3 sequences, roughly 13% of them appearing once.

The chain recombines TRBV20-1 with TRBJ1-2; D is ambiguous. This clonotype originated in a woman under 30 with Graves' hyperthyroidism. Sequences were obtained from blood. CDR3 protein: CSASPDYYGYTF. Here the CDR3 DNA reads TGCAGTGCCAGCCCCGATTACTATGGCTACACCTTC.